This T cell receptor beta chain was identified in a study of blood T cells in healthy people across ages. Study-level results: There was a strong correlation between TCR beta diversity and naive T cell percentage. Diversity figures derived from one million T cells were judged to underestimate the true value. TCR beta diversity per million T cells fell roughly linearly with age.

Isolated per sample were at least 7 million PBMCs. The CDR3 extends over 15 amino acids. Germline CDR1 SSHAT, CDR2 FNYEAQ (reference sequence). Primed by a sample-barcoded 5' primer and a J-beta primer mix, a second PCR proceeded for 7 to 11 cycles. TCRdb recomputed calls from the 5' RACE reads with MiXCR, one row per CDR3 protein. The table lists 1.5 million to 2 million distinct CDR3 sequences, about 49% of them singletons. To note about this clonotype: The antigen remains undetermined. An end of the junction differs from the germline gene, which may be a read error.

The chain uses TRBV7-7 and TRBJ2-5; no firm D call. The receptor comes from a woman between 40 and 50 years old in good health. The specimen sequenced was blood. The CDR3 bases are TGTGCTAGCAGTCTCTCCAGTGTACTACACAATGAGCAGTACTTC. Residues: CASSLSSVLHNEQYF.